These 3 T cell receptor beta chains came from one sample sequenced in a study of T cell clusters in autoimmune cytopenias. TRB was amplified by touch-down multiplex PCR, primer pools A and B combined. TCRdb re-called the multiplex PCR reads and catalogs CDR3 proteins one per entry, DNA excluded. This specimen shows about 1,400 distinct CDR3 sequences; the ten leading clones hold approximately 47%. TRB was amplified from around 250 ng of peripheral blood genomic DNA per sample. Sequenced: peripheral blood. These receptor sequences come from a human donor with an autoimmune cytopenia or autoimmune hepatitis (not recorded which).

This chain uses TRBV6-1 with TRBJ1-2; TCRdb picks TRBD1, but there is no DNA to check that call. The germline V gene encodes CDR1 MNHNS and CDR2 SASEGT. The CDR3 consists of 14 residues. CDR3 amino acids: CASSEALPGQGYTF.

This clonotype counts as medium-sized by frequency. The chain employs TRBV6-6 and TRBJ2-3; the TRBD1 assignment by TCRdb is unverifiable without DNA. CDR1 and CDR2 (germline): MNHNY, SVGAGI (reference sequence). The CDR3 extends over 15 amino acids. The CDR3 region is CASNKGAGYTDTQYF.

Considering frequency, this clonotype is medium-sized (0.01 to 0.1%). The rearrangement uses TRBV27 and TRBJ1-2. The germline V gene encodes CDR1 MNHEY and CDR2 SMNVEV (reference sequence). The CDR3 is 15 residues long. This CDR3 is CASSLSANVNYGYTF.